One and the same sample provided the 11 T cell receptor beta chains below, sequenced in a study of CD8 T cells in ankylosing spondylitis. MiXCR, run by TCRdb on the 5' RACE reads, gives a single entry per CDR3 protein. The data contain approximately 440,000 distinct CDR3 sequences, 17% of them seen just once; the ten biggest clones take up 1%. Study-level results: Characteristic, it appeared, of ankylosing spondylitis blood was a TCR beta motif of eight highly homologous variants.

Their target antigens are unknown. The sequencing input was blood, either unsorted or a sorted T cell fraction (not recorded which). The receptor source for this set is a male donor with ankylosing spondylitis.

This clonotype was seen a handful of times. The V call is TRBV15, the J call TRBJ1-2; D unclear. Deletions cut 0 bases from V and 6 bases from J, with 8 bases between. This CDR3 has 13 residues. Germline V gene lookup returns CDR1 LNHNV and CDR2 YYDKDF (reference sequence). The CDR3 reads CATSRELTDGYTF. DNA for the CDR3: TGTGCCACCAGCAGAGAATTGACGGATGGCTACACCTTC.

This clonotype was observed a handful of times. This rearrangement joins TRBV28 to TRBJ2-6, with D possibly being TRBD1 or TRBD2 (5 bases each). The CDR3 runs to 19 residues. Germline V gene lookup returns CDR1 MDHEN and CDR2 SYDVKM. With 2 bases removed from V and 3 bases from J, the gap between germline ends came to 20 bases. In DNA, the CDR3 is TGTGCCAGCAGTTTAAGTCTAGGGGTACCTGGAGGTGGGGCCAACGTCCTGACTTTC. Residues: CASSLSLGVPGGGANVLTF.

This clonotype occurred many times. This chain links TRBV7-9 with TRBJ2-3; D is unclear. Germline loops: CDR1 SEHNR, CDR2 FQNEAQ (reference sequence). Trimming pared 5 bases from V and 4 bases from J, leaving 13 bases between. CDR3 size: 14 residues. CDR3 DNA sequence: TGTGCCAGCAGCGCGCGGCTAGTTCCAGATACGCAGTATTTT. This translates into CASSARLVPDTQYF.

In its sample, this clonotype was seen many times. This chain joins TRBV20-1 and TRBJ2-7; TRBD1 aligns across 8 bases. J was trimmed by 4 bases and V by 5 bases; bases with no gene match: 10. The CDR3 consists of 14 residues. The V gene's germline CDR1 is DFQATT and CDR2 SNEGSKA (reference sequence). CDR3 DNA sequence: TGCAGTGCTGGACAGGGCCCTCGGGGATACGAGCAGTACTTC. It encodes CSAGQGPRGYEQYF.

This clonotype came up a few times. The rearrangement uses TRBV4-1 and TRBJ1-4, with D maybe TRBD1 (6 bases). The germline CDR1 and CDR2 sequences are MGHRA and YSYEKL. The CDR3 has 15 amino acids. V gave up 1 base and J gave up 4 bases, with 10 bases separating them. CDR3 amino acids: CASSQGTDSNEKLFF. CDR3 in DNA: TGCGCCAGCAGCCAAGGAACGGACAGTAATGAAAAACTGTTTTTT.

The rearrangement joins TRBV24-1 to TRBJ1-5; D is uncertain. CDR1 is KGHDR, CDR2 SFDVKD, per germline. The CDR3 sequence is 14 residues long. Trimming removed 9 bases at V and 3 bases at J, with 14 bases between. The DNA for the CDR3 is TGTGCCACCCAAAGCTGGAACACCAATCAGCCCCAGCATTTT. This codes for CATQSWNTNQPQHF.

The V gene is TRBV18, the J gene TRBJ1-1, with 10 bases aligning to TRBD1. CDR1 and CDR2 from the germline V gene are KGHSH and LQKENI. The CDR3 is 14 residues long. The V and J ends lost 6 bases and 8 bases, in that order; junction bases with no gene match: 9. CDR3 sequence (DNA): TGTGCCAGCTCGCCGCTCGGACAGGGGGGAGAAGCTTTCTTT. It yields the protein CASSPLGQGGEAFF.

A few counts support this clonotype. The CDR3 protein is CASSYLQYYEQYF. The CDR3 DNA sequence: TGTGCCAGCAGTTATTTACAGTACTACGAGCAGTACTTC. J is TRBJ2-7 and V is TRBV6-2 or TRBV6-3; D unclear. Germline V CDR1 and CDR2: MNHEY, SVGEGT. The CDR3 totals 13 residues. V shed 3 bases and J shed 3 bases, with 9 bases lying between them.

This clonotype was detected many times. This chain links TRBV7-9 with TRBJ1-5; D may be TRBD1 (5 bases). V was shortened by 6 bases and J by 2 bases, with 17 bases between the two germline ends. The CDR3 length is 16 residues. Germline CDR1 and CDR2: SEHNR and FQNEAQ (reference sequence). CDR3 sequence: CASSIGGRGGNQPQHF. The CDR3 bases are TGTGCCAGCAGTATCGGGGGGAGGGGTGGCAATCAGCCCCAGCATTTT.

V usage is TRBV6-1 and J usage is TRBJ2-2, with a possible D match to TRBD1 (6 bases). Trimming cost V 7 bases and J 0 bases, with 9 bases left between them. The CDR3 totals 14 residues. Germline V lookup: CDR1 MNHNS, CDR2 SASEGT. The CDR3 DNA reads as TGTGCCAGCAAGGGACACCCGAACACCGGGGAGCTGTTTTTT. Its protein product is CASKGHPNTGELFF.

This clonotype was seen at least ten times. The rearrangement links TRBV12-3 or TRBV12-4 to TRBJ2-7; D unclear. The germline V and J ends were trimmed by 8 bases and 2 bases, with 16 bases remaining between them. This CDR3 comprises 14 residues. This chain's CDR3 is CASGSARGAYEQYF. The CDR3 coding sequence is TGTGCCAGCGGCTCCGCCCGTGGGGCCTACGAGCAGTACTTC.